The entry that follows covers one TCR beta chain sequence. Some clones are missing from TCRdb's copy, which holds only in-frame ones; the method was immunoSEQ multiplex PCR. The repertoire has about 200,000 clones, around four fifths of them found once; the top ten carry 8.2%. The sample belongs to a study of blood T cell repertoires in COVID-19. About the study: Samples representing acute and convalescent COVID-19 were sourced from the United States, Italy and Spain. PBMCs, B-cell-depleted T cells, or T cells provided the cDNA or gDNA that made up the material.

The length of the CDR3 is 17 residues. In germline, CDR1 is WNHNN, CDR2 SYGVQD (reference sequence). Unmatched junction bases numbered 13, after V lost 9 bases and J lost 0 bases. The sequence was collected from a woman aged 45-65 years with acute or convalescent COVID-19. The chain recombines TRBV10-1 with TRBJ1-1, with TRBD1 matching over 10 bases. Specimen: peripheral blood. CDR3 region: CARGVGQGEILNTEAFF. DNA for the CDR3: TGCGCCAGAGGGGTCGGACAGGGGGAGATCTTGAACACTGAAGCTTTCTTT.